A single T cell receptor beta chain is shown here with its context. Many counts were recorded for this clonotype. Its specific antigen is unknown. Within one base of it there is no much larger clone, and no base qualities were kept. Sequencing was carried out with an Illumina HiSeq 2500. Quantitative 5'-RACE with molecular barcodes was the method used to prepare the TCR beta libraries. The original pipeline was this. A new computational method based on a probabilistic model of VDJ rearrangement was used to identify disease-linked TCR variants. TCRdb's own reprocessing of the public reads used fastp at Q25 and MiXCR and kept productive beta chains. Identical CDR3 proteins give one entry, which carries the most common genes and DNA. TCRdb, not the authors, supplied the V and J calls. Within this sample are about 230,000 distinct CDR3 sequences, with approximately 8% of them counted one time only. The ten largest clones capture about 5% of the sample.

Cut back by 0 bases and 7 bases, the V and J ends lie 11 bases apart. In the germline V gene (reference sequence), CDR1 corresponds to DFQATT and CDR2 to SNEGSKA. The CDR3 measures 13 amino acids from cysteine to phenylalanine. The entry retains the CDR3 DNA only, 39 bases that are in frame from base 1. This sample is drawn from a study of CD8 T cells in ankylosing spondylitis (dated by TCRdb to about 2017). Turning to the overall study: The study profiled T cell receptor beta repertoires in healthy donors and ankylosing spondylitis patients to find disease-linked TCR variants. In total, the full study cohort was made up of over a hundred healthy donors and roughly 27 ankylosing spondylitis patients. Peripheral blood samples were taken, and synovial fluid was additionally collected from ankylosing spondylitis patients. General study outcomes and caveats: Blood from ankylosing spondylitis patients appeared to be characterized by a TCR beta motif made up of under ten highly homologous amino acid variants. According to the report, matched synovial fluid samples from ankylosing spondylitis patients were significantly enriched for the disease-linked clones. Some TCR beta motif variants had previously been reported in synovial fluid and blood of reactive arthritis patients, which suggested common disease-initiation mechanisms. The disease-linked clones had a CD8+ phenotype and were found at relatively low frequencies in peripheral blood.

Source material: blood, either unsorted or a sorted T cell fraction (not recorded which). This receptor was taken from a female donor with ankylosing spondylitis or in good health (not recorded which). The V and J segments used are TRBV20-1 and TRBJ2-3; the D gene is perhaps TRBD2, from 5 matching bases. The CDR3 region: CSARDGLGYTQYF. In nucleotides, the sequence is TGCAGTGCTAGAGATGGACTCGGGTATACGCAGTATTTT.